Here is one TCR beta chain with its context. RNA in amounts of 0.5 to 1 ug was reverse transcribed with random hexamers. Via MiXCR, TCRdb re-called the immunoSEQ multiplex PCR reads, giving one row per CDR3 protein. The sample lists about 80,000 distinct CDR3 sequences; 94% were seen once. This sample is drawn from a study of CD8 T cells in Susac syndrome. Trimming left V 0 bases short and J 7 bases short, with 7 bases between. Germline V gene sequence: CDR1 MNHEY, CDR2 SMNVEV (reference sequence). This CDR3 is built from 13 residues. The receptor's source is a human donor in good health. Material for sequencing was CD8+ T cells from PBMCs. V gene TRBV27 combines with J gene TRBJ1-5; D is unresolved. This chain's CDR3 is CASSLSRAQPQHF. Here the CDR3 DNA reads TGTGCCAGCAGTTTATCCCGAGCACAGCCCCAGCATTTT.